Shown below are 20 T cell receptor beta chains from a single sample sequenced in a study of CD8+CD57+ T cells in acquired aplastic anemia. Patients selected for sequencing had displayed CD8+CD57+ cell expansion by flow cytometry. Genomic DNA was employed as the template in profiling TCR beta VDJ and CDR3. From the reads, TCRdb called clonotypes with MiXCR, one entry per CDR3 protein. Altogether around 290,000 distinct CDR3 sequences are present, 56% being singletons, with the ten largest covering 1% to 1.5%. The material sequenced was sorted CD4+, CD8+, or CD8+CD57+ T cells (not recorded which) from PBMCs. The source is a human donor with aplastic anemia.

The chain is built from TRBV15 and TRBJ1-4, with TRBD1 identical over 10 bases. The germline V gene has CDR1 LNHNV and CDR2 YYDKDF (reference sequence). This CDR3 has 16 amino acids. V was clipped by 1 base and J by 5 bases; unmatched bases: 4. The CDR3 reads CATSRGTGGDNEKLFF. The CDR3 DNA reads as TGTGCCACCAGCAGAGGGACAGGGGGGGACAATGAAAAACTGTTTTTT.

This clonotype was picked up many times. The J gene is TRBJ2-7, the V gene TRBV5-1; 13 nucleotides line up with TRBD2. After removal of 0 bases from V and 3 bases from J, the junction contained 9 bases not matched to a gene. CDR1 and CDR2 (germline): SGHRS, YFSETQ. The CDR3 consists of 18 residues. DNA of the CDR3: TGCGCCAGCAGCTTGGGACTAGCGGGGGGTATTCTAAGCTACGAGCAGTACTTC. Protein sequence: CASSLGLAGGILSYEQYF.

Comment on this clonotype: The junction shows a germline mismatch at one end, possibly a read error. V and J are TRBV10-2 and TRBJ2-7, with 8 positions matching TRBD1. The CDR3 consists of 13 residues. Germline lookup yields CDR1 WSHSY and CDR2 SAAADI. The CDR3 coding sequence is TGTGCCAGCAGTTCCTCGGACAGGGACGAGCAGTACTTC. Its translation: CASSSSDRDEQYF.

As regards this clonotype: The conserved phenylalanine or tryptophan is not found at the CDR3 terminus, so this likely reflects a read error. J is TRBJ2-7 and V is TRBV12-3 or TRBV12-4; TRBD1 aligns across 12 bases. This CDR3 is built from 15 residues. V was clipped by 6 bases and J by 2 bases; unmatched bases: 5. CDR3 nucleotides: TGTGCCAGCAGCATGGGACAGGGGGCAGCCTACGAGCAGTACCTC. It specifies CASSMGQGAAYEQYL.

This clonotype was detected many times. CDR3 bases: TGTGCCAGCAGCTTGCTTGGGTTTAGCGGGAGCACAGATACGCAGTATTTT. Translating gives CASSLLGFSGSTDTQYF. The chain uses TRBV5-6 and TRBJ2-3; TRBD2 matches at 7 bases. From germline, CDR1 is SGHDT and CDR2 YYEEEE. V lost 1 base to trimming and J lost 0 bases; unmatched junction nucleotides: 8. The length of the CDR3 is 17 residues.

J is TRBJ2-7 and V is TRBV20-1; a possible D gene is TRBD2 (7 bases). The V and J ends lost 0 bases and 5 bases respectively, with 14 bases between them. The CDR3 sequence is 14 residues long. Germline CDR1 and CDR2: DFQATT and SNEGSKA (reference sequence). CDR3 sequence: CSARDSRGAHEQYF. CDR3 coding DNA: TGCAGTGCTAGAGATTCACGGGGGGCCCACGAGCAGTACTTC.

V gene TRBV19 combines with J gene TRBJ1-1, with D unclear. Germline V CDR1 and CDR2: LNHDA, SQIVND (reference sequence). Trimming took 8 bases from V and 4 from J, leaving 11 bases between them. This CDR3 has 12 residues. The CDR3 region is CASLTPGTEAFF. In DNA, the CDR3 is TGTGCCAGTTTAACCCCGGGCACTGAAGCTTTCTTT.

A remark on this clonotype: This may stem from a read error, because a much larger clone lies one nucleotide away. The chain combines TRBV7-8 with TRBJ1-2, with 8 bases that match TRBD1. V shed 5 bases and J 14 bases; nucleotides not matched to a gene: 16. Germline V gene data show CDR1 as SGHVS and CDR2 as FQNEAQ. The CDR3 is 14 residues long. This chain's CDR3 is CASSRESGGAVGTF. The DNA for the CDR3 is TGTGCCAGCAGCCGAGAATCAGGGGGCGCGGTTGGTACCTTC. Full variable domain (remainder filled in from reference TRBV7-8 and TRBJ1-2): GAGVSQSPRYKVAKRGQDVALRCDPISGHVSLFWYQQALGQGPEFLTYFQNEAQLDKSGLPSDRFFAERPEGSVSTLKIQRTQQEDSAVYLCASSRESGGAVGTFGSGTRLTVV.

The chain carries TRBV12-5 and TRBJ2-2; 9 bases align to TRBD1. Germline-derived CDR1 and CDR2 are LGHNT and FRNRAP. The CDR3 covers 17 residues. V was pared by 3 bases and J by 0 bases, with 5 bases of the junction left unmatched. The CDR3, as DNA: TGTGCTAGTGGTTTAGCCGGGACAGGGACGAACACCGGGGAGCTGTTTTTT. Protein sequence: CASGLAGTGTNTGELFF. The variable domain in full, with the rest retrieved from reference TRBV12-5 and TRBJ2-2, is DARVTQTPRHKVTEMGQEVTMRCQPILGHNTVFWYRQTMMQGLELLAYFRNRAPLDDSGMPKDRFSAEMPDATLATLKIQPSEPRDSAVYFCASGLAGTGTNTGELFFGEGSRLTVL.

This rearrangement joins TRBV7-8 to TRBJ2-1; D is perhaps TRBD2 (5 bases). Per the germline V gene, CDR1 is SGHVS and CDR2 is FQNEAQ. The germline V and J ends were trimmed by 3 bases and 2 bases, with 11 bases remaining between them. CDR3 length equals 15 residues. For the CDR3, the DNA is TGTGCCAGCAGCTTCTCGGGGAATGCCTACAATGAGCAGTTCTTC. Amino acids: CASSFSGNAYNEQFF. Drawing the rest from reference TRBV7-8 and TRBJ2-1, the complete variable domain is GAGVSQSPRYKVAKRGQDVALRCDPISGHVSLFWYQQALGQGPEFLTYFQNEAQLDKSGLPSDRFFAERPEGSVSTLKIQRTQQEDSAVYLCASSFSGNAYNEQFFGPGTRLTVL.

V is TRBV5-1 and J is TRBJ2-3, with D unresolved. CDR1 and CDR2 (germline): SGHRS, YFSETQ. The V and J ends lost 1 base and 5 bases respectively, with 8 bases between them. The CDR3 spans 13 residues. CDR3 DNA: TGCGCCAGCAGCTTGAGGTCGGAAGATACGCAGTATTTT. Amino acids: CASSLRSEDTQYF.

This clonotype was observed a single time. CDR3 sequence (DNA): TGTGCCAGCAGCTTATATCCCGGGACAGGGGGCGAAGAGACCCAGTACTTC. Protein product: CASSLYPGTGGEETQYF. The chain uses TRBV7-9 and TRBJ2-5, with 12 bases identical to TRBD1. Looked up from germline, CDR1 is SEHNR and CDR2 is FQNEAQ (reference sequence). V dropped 2 bases and J dropped 3; count of bases not matched to a gene: 7. This CDR3 spans 17 amino acids.

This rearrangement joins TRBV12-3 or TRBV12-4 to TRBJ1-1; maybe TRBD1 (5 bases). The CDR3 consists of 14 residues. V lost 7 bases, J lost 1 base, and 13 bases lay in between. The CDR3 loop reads CASTNRLSNTEAFF. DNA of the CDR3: TGTGCCAGCACCAACAGGCTTTCGAACACTGAAGCTTTCTTT.

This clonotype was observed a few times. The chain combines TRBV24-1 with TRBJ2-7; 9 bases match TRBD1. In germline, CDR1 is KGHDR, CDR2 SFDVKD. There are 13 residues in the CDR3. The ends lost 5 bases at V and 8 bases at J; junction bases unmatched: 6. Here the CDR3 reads CATSVGQGNKQYF. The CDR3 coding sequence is TGTGCCACCAGTGTGGGACAGGGAAATAAGCAGTACTTC.

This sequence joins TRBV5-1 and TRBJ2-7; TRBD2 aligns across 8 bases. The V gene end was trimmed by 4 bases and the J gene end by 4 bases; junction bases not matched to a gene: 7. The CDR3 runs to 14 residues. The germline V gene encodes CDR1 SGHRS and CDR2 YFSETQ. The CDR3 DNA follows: TGCGCCAGCAGCACAGGGACTAGTGCGTACGAGCAGTACTTC. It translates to CASSTGTSAYEQYF.

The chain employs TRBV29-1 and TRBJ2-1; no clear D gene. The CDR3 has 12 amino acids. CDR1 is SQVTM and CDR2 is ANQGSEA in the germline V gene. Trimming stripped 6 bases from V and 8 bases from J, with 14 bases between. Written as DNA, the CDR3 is TGCAGCGTCCTTAAGGTAAAAGATGAGCAGTTCTTC. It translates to CSVLKVKDEQFF.

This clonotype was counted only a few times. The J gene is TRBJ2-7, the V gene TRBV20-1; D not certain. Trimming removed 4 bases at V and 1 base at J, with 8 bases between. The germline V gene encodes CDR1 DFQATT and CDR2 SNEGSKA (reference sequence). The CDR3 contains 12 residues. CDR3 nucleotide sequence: TGCAGTGCTACGGATAATTCCTACGAGCAGTACTTC. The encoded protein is CSATDNSYEQYF.

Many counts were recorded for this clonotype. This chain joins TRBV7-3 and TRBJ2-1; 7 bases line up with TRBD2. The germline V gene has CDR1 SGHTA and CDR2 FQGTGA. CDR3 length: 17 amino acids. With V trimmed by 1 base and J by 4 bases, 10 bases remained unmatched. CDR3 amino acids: CASSLIPSGITYNEQFF. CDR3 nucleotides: TGTGCCAGCAGCTTAATACCGAGCGGGATCACTTACAATGAGCAGTTCTTC.

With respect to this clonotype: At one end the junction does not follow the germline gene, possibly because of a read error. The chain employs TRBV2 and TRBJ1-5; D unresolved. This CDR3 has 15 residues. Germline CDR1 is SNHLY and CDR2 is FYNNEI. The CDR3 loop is CASGQGPDYNEPQHF. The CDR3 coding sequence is TGTGCCAGCGGCCAAGGGCCGGACTACAATGAGCCCCAGCATTTT.

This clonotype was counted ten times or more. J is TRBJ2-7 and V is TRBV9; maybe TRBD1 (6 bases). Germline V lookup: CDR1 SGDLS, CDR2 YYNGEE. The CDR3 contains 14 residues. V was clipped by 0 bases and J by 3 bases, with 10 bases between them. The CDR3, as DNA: TGTGCCAGCAGCGTAGTCGGCAGGGGCTACGAGCAGTACTTC. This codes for CASSVVGRGYEQYF.